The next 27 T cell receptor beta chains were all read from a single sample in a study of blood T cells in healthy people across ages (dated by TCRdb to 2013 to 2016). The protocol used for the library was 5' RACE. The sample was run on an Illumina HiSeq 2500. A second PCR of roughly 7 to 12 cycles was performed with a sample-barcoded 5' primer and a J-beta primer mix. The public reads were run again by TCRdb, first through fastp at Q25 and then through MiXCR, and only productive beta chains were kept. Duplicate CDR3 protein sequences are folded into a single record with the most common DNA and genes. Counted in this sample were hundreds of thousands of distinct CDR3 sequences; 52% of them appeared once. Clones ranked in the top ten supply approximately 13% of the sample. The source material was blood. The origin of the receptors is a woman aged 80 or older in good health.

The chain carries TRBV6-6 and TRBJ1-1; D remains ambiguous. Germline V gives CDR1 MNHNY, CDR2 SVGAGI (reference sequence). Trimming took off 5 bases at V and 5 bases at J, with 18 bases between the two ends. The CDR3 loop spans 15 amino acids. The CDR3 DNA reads TGTGCCAGCAGTGAGGGCAGGCTTAAGGGAACTGAAGCTTTCTTT. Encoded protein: CASSEGRLKGTEAFF.

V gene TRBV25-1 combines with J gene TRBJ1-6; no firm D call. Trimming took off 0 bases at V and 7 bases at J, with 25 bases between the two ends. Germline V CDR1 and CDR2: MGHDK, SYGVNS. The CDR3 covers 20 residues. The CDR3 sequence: CASSEYRWEYTRVGNSPLHF. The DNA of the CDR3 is TGTGCCAGCAGTGAATATCGATGGGAATATACTCGCGTCGGGAATTCACCCCTCCACTTT.

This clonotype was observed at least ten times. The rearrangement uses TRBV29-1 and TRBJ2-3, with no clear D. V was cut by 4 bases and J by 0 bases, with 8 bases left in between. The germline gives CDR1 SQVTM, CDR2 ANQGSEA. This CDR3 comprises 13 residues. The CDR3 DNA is TGCAGCGTTGGGCAGCAAAGCACAGATACGCAGTATTTT. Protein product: CSVGQQSTDTQYF.

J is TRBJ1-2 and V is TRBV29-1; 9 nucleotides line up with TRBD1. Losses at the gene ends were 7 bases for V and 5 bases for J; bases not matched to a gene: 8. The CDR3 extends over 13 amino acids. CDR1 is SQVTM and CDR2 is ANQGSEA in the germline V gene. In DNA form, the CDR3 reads TGCAGCGCCGAAAAAGACAGGGGGTATGGCTACACCTTC. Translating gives CSAEKDRGYGYTF.

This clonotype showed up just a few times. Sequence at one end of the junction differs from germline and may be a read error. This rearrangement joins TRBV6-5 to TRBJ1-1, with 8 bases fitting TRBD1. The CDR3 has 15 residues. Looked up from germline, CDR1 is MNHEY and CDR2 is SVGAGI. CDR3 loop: CASSHSGGSNTEAFF. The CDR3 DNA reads TGTGCCAGCAGTCACTCAGGGGGCTCGAACACTGAAGCTTTCTTT.

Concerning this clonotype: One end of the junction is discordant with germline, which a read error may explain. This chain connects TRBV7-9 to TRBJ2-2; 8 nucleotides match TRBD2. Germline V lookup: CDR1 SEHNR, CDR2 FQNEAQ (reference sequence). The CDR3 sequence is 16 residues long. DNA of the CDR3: TGTGCCAGCAGACAAACTAGCGGTTCAGTCACCGGGGGGCTGTTTTTT. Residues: CASRQTSGSVTGGLFF.

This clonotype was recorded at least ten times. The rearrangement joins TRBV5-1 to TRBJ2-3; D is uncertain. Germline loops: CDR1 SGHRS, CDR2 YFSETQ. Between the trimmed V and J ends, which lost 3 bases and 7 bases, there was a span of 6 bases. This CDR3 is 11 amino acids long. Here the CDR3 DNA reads TGCGCCAGCAGCTCTCTGAATACGCAGTATTTT. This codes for CASSSLNTQYF.

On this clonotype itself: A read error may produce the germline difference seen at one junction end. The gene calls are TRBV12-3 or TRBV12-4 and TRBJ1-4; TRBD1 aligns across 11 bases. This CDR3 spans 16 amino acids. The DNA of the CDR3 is TGTGCCAGCAGTGGGGCCTCGGGACAGGGGGGTGAAGAACTGTTTTTT. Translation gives CASSGASGQGGEELFF.

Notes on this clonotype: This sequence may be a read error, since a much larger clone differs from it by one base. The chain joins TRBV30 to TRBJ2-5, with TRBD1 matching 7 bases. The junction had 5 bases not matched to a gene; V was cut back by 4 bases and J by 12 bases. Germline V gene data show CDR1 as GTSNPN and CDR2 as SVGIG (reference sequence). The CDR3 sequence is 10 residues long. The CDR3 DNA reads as TGTGCCTGGAAGGGACAGAGGGAGTACTTC. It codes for CAWKGQREYF.

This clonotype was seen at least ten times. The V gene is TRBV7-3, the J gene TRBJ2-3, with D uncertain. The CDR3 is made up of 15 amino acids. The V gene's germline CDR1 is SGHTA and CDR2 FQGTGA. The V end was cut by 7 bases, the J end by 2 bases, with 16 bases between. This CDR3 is CASTFRGSYTDTQYF. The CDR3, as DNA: TGTGCCAGCACTTTCCGAGGCAGCTACACAGATACGCAGTATTTT.

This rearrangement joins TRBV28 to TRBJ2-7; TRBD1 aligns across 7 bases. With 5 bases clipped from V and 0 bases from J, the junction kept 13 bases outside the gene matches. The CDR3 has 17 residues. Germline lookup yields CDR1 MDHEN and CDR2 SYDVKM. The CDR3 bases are TGTGCCAGCAGTCCGGGGACCAGGGGGTCATCCTCCTACGAGCAGTACTTC. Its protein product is CASSPGTRGSSSYEQYF.

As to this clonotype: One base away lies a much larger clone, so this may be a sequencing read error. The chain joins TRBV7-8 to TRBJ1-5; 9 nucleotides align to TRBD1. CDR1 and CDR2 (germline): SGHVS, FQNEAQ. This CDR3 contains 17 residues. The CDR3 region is CVSSLAQGANSNQPQHF. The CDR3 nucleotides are TGTGTCAGCAGCTTAGCACAGGGGGCTAATAGCAATCAGCCCCAGCATTTT.

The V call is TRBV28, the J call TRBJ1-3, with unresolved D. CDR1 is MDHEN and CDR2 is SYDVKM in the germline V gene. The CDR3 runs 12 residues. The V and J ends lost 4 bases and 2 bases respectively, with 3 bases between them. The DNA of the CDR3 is TGTGCCAGCAGTTCTCCTGGAAACACCATATATTTT. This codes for CASSSPGNTIYF.

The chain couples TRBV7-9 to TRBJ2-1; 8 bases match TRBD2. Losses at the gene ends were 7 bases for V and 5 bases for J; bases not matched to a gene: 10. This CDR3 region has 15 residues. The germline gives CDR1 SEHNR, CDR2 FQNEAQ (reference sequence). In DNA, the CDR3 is TGTGCCAGCACTCCGGGGAGCGGGGGCCACAATGAGCAGTTCTTC. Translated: CASTPGSGGHNEQFF. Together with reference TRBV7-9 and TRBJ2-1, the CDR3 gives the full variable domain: DTGVSQNPRHKITKRGQNVTFRCDPISEHNRLYWYRQTLGQGPEFLTYFQNEAQLEKSRLLSDRFSAERPKGSFSTLEIQRTEQGDSAMYLCASTPGSGGHNEQFFGPGTRLTVL.

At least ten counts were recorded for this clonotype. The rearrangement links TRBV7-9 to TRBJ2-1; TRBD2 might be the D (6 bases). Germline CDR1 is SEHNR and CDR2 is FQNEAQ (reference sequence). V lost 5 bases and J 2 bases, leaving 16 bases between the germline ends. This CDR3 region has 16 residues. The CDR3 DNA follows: TGTGCCAGCAGCCTCCTGGAGGGAGAGGCCTACAATGAGCAGTTCTTC. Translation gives CASSLLEGEAYNEQFF.

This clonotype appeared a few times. The CDR3 region is CASNGDGTYGYTF. The CDR3 DNA is TGCGCCAGCAACGGGGACGGAACCTATGGCTACACCTTC. The gene calls are TRBV5-1 and TRBJ1-2, with D possibly TRBD1 on 5 matching bases. The germline gives CDR1 SGHRS, CDR2 YFSETQ. This CDR3 has 13 residues. V lost 6 bases, J lost 4 bases, and 13 bases lay in between.

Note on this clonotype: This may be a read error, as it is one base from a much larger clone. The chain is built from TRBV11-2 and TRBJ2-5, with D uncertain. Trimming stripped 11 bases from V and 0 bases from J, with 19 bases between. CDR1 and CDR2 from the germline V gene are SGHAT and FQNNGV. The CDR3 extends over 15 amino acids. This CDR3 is CASRPISQHQETQYF. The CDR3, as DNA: TGTGCCTCTCGGCCCATCTCTCAGCACCAAGAGACCCAGTACTTC.

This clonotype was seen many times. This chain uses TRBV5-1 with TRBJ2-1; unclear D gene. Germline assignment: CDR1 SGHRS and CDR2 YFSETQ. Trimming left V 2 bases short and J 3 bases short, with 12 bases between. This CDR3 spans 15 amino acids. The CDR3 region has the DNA TGCGCCAGCAGCTTTGGCTCCTGGGGCTACAATGAGCAGTTCTTC. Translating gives CASSFGSWGYNEQFF.

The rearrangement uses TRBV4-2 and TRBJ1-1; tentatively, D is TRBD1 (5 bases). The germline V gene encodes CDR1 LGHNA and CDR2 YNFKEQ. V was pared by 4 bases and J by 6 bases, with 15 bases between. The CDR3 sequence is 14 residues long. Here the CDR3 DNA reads TGTGCCAGCAGCCGGGCTGGGGGGGTGGCTGAAGCTTTCTTT. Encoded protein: CASSRAGGVAEAFF.

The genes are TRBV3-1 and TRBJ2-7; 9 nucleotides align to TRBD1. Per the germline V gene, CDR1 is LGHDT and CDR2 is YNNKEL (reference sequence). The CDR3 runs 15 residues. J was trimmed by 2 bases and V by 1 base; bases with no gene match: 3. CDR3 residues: CASSQGGDRAYEQYF. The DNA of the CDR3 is TGTGCCAGCAGCCAAGGTGGGGACAGGGCCTACGAGCAGTACTTC.

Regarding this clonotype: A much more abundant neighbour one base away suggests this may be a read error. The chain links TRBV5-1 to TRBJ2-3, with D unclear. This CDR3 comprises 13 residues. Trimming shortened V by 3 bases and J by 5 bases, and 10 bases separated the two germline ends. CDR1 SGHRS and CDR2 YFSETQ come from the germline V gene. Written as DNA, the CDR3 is TGCGCCAGCAGCTGGCAGTCCGGAGATACGCAGTATTTT. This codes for CASSWQSGDTQYF.

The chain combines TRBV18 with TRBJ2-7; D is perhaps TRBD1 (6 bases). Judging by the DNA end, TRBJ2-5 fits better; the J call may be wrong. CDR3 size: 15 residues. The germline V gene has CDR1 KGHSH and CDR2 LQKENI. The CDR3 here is CASSPQQGPEETQYF. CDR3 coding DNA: TGTGCCAGCTCACCACAGCAGGGGCCGGAAGAGACCCAGTACTTC.

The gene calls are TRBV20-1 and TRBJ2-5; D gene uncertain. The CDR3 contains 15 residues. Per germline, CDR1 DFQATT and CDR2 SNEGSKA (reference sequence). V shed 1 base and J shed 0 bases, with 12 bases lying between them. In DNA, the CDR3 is TGCAGTGCTAGAGTCTGGCTCGAGTACCAAGAGACCCAGTACTTC. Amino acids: CSARVWLEYQETQYF.

The CDR3 loop is CASIGLASNTGELFF. In DNA, the CDR3 is TGTGCCAGCATCGGTTTGGCCTCGAACACCGGGGAGCTGTTTTTT. This chain links TRBV2 with TRBJ2-2; D is undetermined. Per germline, CDR1 SNHLY and CDR2 FYNNEI. The CDR3 is 15 amino acids. Trimming stripped 7 bases from V and 0 bases from J, with 12 bases between.

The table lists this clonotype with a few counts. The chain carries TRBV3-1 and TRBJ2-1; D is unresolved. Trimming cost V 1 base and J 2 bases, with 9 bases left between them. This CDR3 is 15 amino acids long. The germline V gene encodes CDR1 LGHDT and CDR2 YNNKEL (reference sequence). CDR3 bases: TGTGCCAGCAGCCAAGGGGTGCCAGCCTACAATGAGCAGTTCTTC. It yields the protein CASSQGVPAYNEQFF.

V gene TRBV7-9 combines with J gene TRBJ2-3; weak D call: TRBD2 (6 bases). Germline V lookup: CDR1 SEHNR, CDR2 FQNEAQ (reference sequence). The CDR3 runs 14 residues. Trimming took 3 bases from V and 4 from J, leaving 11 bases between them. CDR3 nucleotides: TGTGCCAGCAGCTTTGCCCCGGGGGCAGATACGCAGTATTTT. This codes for CASSFAPGADTQYF.

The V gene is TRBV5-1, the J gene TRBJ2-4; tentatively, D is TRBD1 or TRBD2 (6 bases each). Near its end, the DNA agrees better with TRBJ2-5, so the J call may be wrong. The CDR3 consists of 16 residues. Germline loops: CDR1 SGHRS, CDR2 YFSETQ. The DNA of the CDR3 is TGCGCCAGCAGCTTAGGGGGGAACTTAGGACAAGAGACCCAGTACTTC. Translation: CASSLGGNLGQETQYF.